These T cell receptor beta chains were read from a single sample in a study of shared clonotypes between healthy human individuals. Measured with immunoSEQ multiplex PCR; TCRdb has only the in-frame clones, and not every one. The sample shows about 2.2 million clones, 85% to 95% of them seen only once. Sequenced input: naive CD8+ T cells from PBMCs. These TCRs come from a man aged 18 to 30 in good health. Some clones in this sample may be carry-over from other donors' samples. The CDR3 runs from the conserved cysteine through the conserved F or W. D genes are given only for firm matches.

d_call	j_call	v_call	cdr3_aa	cdr3_nt
TRBD1	TRBJ2-3	TRBV9	CASSDSRGTDTQYF	TGTGCCAGCAGCGACTCCAGGGGGACAGATACGCAGTATTTT
NA	TRBJ2-2	TRBV13	CASSLVANTGELFF	TGTGCCAGCAGCTTAGTAGCAAACACCGGGGAGCTGTTTTTT
NA	TRBJ2-1	TRBV7-9	CASSLSPSGSYNEQFF	TGTGCCAGCAGCTTGAGCCCCAGCGGCTCTTACAATGAGCAGTTCTTC
NA	TRBJ1-5	TRBV6-1	CASSDGVYQPQHF	TGTGCCAGCAGTGATGGGGTGTATCAGCCCCAGCATTTT
TRBD1	TRBJ2-3	TRBV4-1	CASSPHLGQGLNTQYF	TGCGCCAGCAGCCCACATCTGGGACAGGGTTTAAATACGCAGTATTTT
NA	TRBJ1-2	TRBV6-5	CASSYSEGTNYGYTF	TGTGCCAGCAGTTACTCGGAGGGCACTAACTATGGCTACACCTTC
TRBD2	TRBJ2-1	TRBV19	CATSLSGRYSYNEQFF	TGTGCCACAAGCTTAAGCGGGAGGTACTCCTACAATGAGCAGTTCTTC
TRBD1	TRBJ2-7	TRBV7-9	CASSETGAGYEQYF	TGTGCCAGCAGCGAGACAGGGGCCGGCTACGAGCAGTACTTC
NA	TRBJ2-2	TRBV6-5	CASSYIANTGELFF	TGTGCCAGCAGTTACATCGCGAACACCGGGGAGCTGTTTTTT
NA	TRBJ2-7	TRBV5-6	CASSFRRSNYEQYF	TGTGCCAGCAGCTTTAGGCGATCTAACTACGAGCAGTACTTC
NA	TRBJ2-1	TRBV5-6	CASSLEWRGRSGSYNEQFF	TGTGCCAGCAGCTTGGAGTGGCGGGGAAGGAGTGGGTCCTACAATGAGCAGTTCTTC